Each of the 31 T cell receptor beta chains below was sequenced from the same sample in a study of blood T cells in healthy people across ages. It was with a sample-barcoded 5' primer and a J-beta primer mix that a second PCR of about 6 to 11 cycles was run. TCRdb re-called the 5' RACE reads through MiXCR, storing one row per CDR3 protein. The sample lists about 650,000 distinct CDR3 sequences; roughly 30% were seen once. The sample was blood. The receptor source for this set is a woman over 75 in good health.

This clonotype was counted a few times. This sequence joins TRBV27 and TRBJ1-1; D is unclear. Germline CDR1 is MNHEY and CDR2 is SMNVEV (reference sequence). The CDR3 has 15 amino acids. V was cut by 0 bases and J by 3 bases, with 11 bases left in between. The CDR3 spells CASSLSWRTHTEAFF. The CDR3, as DNA: TGTGCCAGCAGTTTATCGTGGAGGACCCACACTGAAGCTTTCTTT.

The table lists this clonotype with many counts. The chain recombines TRBV20-1 with TRBJ2-3; no definite D call. With 0 bases removed from V and 2 bases from J, the gap between germline ends came to 9 bases. CDR1 is DFQATT and CDR2 is SNEGSKA in the germline V gene (reference sequence). The CDR3 is 14 residues long. In nucleotides, the CDR3 is TGCAGTGCTAGAGATCAGCGTTCCACAGATACGCAGTATTTT. Amino acid sequence: CSARDQRSTDTQYF.

A few counts support this clonotype. It may be a read error: a sequence one base away is much more abundant. The V call is TRBV9, the J call TRBJ2-3; 7 bases fit TRBD1. The germline V gene has CDR1 SGDLS and CDR2 YYNGEE. There are 16 residues in the CDR3. With 2 bases clipped from V and 4 bases from J, the junction kept 10 bases outside the gene matches. The CDR3 is CASSVGQEAWADTQYF. The CDR3 coding sequence is TGTGCCAGCAGCGTTGGACAGGAGGCTTGGGCAGATACGCAGTATTTT.

The rearrangement joins TRBV5-1 to TRBJ1-5; 7 bases align to TRBD1. The CDR3 has 15 residues. Trimming at V came to 4 bases and at J to 4 bases, leaving 8 bases not matched to a gene. Germline lookup yields CDR1 SGHRS and CDR2 YFSETQ. CDR3 in amino acids: CASSRSGTDNQPQHF. The CDR3 coding sequence is TGCGCCAGCAGCCGGTCCGGGACAGATAATCAGCCCCAGCATTTT.

This clonotype was found many times. The V and J genes are TRBV12-3 or TRBV12-4 and TRBJ2-3, with D perhaps matching TRBD1 (6 bases). V was cut by 1 base and J by 4 bases, with 15 bases left in between. The CDR3 has 16 amino acids. The CDR3: CASSLGGQGSADTQYF. CDR3 nucleotides: TGTGCCAGCAGTTTAGGCGGGCAGGGGAGCGCAGATACGCAGTATTTT.

This clonotype occurred many times. V and J are TRBV5-1 and TRBJ2-1, with TRBD2 matching over 14 bases. Germline-derived CDR1 and CDR2 are SGHRS and YFSETQ. This CDR3 has 17 amino acids. Trimming cost V 2 bases and J 5 bases; bases outside gene matches: 6. This chain's CDR3 is CASSLGLAGGIDNEQFF. CDR3 sequence (DNA): TGCGCCAGCAGCTTAGGACTAGCGGGGGGCATCGACAATGAGCAGTTCTTC.

In its sample, this clonotype was seen many times. The V gene is TRBV5-1, the J gene TRBJ2-6; possible D gene TRBD1, 6 bases. CDR1 and CDR2 (germline): SGHRS, YFSETQ. Trimming removed 4 bases from V and 0 bases from J, with 11 bases in between. The CDR3 totals 16 residues. The CDR3 nucleotides are TGCGCCAGCAGCCGGGACACCCTCTCTGGGGCCAACGTCCTGACTTTC. Translated: CASSRDTLSGANVLTF.

This clonotype was observed many times. The genes are TRBV20-1 and TRBJ2-5; no reliable D call. The V gene lost 1 base and the J gene lost 2 bases, with 14 bases spanning the gap. This CDR3 has 15 residues. CDR1 and CDR2 from the germline V gene are DFQATT and SNEGSKA (reference sequence). CDR3 amino acids: CSARAGPGRQETQYF. CDR3 nucleotides: TGCAGTGCTAGAGCTGGGCCAGGTCGACAAGAGACCCAGTACTTC.

This chain uses TRBV20-1 with TRBJ2-7, with D perhaps being TRBD1 or TRBD2 (5 bases each). Germline V CDR1 and CDR2: DFQATT, SNEGSKA (reference sequence). The V gene lost 6 bases and the J gene lost 0 bases, with 12 bases spanning the gap. The CDR3 runs 13 residues. The CDR3 nucleotides are TGCAGTGCCCTCGAGGGGAACTCCTACGAGCAGTACTTC. It specifies CSALEGNSYEQYF.

On this clonotype itself: This may stem from a read error, because a much larger clone lies one nucleotide away. The rearrangement joins TRBV4-2 to TRBJ2-3; 7 bases are a match to TRBD1. The ends lost 0 bases at V and 7 bases at J; junction bases unmatched: 13. Germline CDR1 reads LGHNA; CDR2 reads YNFKEQ. This CDR3 has 17 residues. The CDR3 coding sequence is TGTGCCAGCAGCCAAGATTATGAGGGGGCTGGTGGAAATACGCAGTATTTT. Residues: CASSQDYEGAGGNTQYF.

Notes on this clonotype: This may be a read error, as it is one base from a much larger clone. The chain has TRBV20-1 and TRBJ2-4; D possibly uses TRBD1 or TRBD2 (5 bases each). CDR3 size: 13 residues. Germline loops: CDR1 DFQATT, CDR2 SNEGSKA (reference sequence). The germline V and J ends were trimmed by 6 bases and 13 bases, with 22 bases remaining between them. The CDR3 bases are TGCAGTGCCTCAGGGAGACTTACCTACGGGCAGTACTTC. It is translated as CSASGRLTYGQYF.

This clonotype was detected ten times or more. The chain links TRBV6-5 to TRBJ1-1; the D is unclear. The germline CDR1 and CDR2 sequences are MNHEY and SVGAGI. Deletions cut 0 bases from V and 3 bases from J, with 11 bases between. This CDR3 region has 15 residues. Written as DNA, the CDR3 is TGTGCCAGCAGTTACTCGATACTCTTGGACACTGAAGCTTTCTTT. It translates to CASSYSILLDTEAFF.

This clonotype occurred a few times. One end of the junction varies from germline; a read error may be responsible. The chain recombines TRBV15 with TRBJ2-3; D is tentatively TRBD1 or TRBD2 (6 bases each). CDR1 is LNHNV and CDR2 is YYDKDF in the germline V gene (reference sequence). The CDR3 is made up of 17 amino acids. CDR3 sequence reads: CAASRFKGGASADTQYF. The CDR3 DNA sequence: TGTGCCGCCAGCAGGTTCAAGGGGGGAGCGAGTGCAGATACGCAGTATTTT.

This clonotype has only a few counts. Here the CDR3 DNA reads TGTGCCAGCAGCTTCGGGACAGCTGATCATAGCAATCAGCCCCAGCATTTT. Protein sequence: CASSFGTADHSNQPQHF. The rearrangement joins TRBV5-6 to TRBJ1-5, with 7 bases aligning to TRBD1. V gave up 2 bases and J gave up 0 bases; unmatched junction bases: 8. Germline V gives CDR1 SGHDT, CDR2 YYEEEE. The CDR3 is made up of 17 amino acids.

This clonotype was counted ten times or more. The chain recombines TRBV20-1 with TRBJ1-4; D uncertain. V lost 0 bases to trimming and J lost 2 bases, with 10 bases between them. CDR1 is DFQATT, CDR2 SNEGSKA, per germline (reference sequence). This CDR3 contains 15 residues. The CDR3 loop is CSARDSGVTNEKLFF. The CDR3 bases are TGCAGTGCTAGAGATTCTGGGGTGACTAATGAAAAACTGTTTTTT.

J is TRBJ2-1 and V is TRBV4-2; 16 bases match TRBD2. Trimming removed 4 bases from V and 5 bases from J; junction bases left unmatched: 14. Germline values: CDR1 LGHNA, CDR2 YNFKEQ. CDR3 length: 20 residues. CDR3 residues: CASSRGTSGGARRPDNEQFF. CDR3 nucleotides: TGTGCCAGCAGCCGAGGGACTAGCGGGGGGGCCCGACGTCCGGACAATGAGCAGTTCTTC.

About this clonotype itself: The germline gene is not matched at one end of the junction; a read error may be the cause. The CDR3 spells CASSEGWDRRPQHF. The DNA of the CDR3 is TGTGCCAGCAGCGAAGGCTGGGACAGGCGGCCCCAGCATTTT. The chain is built from TRBV6-1 and TRBJ1-5; the match to TRBD1 covers 8 bases. CDR1 MNHNS and CDR2 SASEGT come from the germline V gene. CDR3 size: 14 residues.

With respect to this clonotype: This may be a read error: a much more frequent sequence differs by one nucleotide. The chain recombines TRBV30 with TRBJ2-5, with D perhaps assigned TRBD1 or TRBD2 (5 bases each). Germline CDR1 reads GTSNPN; CDR2 reads SVGIG (reference sequence). This CDR3 contains 13 residues. The V end was cut by 4 bases, the J end by 5 bases, with 14 bases between. CDR3 in amino acids: CAWMRGFGETQYF. The CDR3 DNA is TGTGCCTGGATGAGGGGTTTCGGCGAGACCCAGTACTTC.

Ten or more counts support this clonotype. The J gene is TRBJ2-3, the V gene TRBV27, with D possibly being TRBD1 (5 bases). This CDR3 spans 14 amino acids. The V end was cut by 8 bases, the J end by 1 base, with 13 bases between. Germline V gives CDR1 MNHEY, CDR2 SMNVEV (reference sequence). CDR3 nucleotides: TGTGCCAGCGGGCAGGGCACAGGCACAGATACGCAGTATTTT. Amino acid sequence: CASGQGTGTDTQYF.

The chain carries TRBV9 and TRBJ2-2; D gene ambiguous. From germline, CDR1 is SGDLS and CDR2 YYNGEE. The CDR3 is 13 residues long. V lost 6 bases and J lost 1, with 7 bases in between. The CDR3 sequence: CASKALNTGELFF. In DNA, the CDR3 is TGTGCCAGCAAGGCGTTGAACACCGGGGAGCTGTTTTTT.

The chain joins TRBV9 to TRBJ2-3, with unresolved D. V shed 0 bases and J shed 0 bases, with 11 bases lying between them. CDR1 and CDR2 (germline): SGDLS, YYNGEE. This CDR3 contains 16 residues. CDR3 nucleotide sequence: TGTGCCAGCAGCGTAGTAGGAGAGGTAAGCACAGATACGCAGTATTTT. This sequence encodes CASSVVGEVSTDTQYF.

In its sample, this clonotype was seen many times. The genes are TRBV7-9 and TRBJ2-3, with 7 bases that match TRBD1. J gave up 0 bases and V 7 bases, and 7 bases lay outside the gene matches. The germline CDR1 and CDR2 sequences are SEHNR and FQNEAQ (reference sequence). This CDR3 region has 15 residues. This chain's CDR3 is CASTRTGLSTDTQYF. CDR3 coding DNA: TGTGCCAGCACCCGGACAGGACTTAGCACAGATACGCAGTATTTT.

On this clonotype: A single base separates this from a much larger clone, so it may be a read error. CDR3: CASRGGFTDTQYF. The CDR3 region has the DNA TGTGCCAGCAGGGGGGGGTTCACAGATACGCAGTATTTT. This chain uses TRBV2 with TRBJ2-3; 7 bases are shared with TRBD2. V shed 6 bases and J 2 bases; nucleotides not matched to a gene: 2. From germline, CDR1 is SNHLY and CDR2 FYNNEI. The CDR3 is made up of 13 amino acids.

This clonotype was seen at least ten times. The V and J genes are TRBV6-5 and TRBJ1-2; a possible D gene is TRBD1 (5 bases). Germline loops: CDR1 MNHEY, CDR2 SVGAGI. The CDR3 has 12 amino acids. Trimming shortened V by 7 bases and J by 7 bases, and 13 bases separated the two germline ends. CDR3 bases: TGTGCCAGCAAGGAGCCTGGGGCTGGCTACACCTTC. As protein: CASKEPGAGYTF.

This clonotype has just a few counts. The junction does not match germline at one end; this may be a read error. This chain uses TRBV4-1 with TRBJ1-2; 7 positions match TRBD1. CDR3 length: 16 residues. Germline assignment: CDR1 MGHRA and CDR2 YSYEKL. The CDR3 DNA is TGCGCCAGCAGCCGACCCTCGGACAGGATGTTTCATGGCTGCACCTTC. Residues: CASSRPSDRMFHGCTF.

The chain has TRBV7-6 and TRBJ1-5, with D unresolved. Germline V CDR1 and CDR2: SGHVS, FNYEAQ. The CDR3 sequence is 12 residues long. V dropped 11 bases and J dropped 4 bases, with 12 bases sitting between them. The CDR3 coding sequence is TGTGCCCACCTACCTCCGAATCAGCCCCAGCATTTT. Its protein is CAHLPPNQPQHF.

In regard to this clonotype: A much larger clone differs by one base, so this may be a read error. The final CDR3 position lacks the conserved phenylalanine or tryptophan, pointing to a likely read error. The chain couples TRBV11-2 to TRBJ2-1; D is unclear. CDR3 length equals 14 residues. The V gene lost 0 bases and the J gene lost 6 bases, with 9 bases spanning the gap. The germline CDR1 and CDR2 sequences are SGHAT and FQNNGV. CDR3 sequence: CASSLDLVANEQFI. In DNA form, the CDR3 reads TGTGCCAGCAGCTTAGATCTGGTGGCCAATGAGCAGTTCATC.

This clonotype was seen many times. The V gene is TRBV20-1, the J gene TRBJ2-3; D is unclear. Germline V lookup: CDR1 DFQATT, CDR2 SNEGSKA (reference sequence). V was pared by 4 bases and J by 4 bases, with 9 bases between. The CDR3 spans 12 residues. In DNA form, the CDR3 reads TGCAGTGCTATCCTCGATCCAGATACGCAGTATTTT. It codes for CSAILDPDTQYF.

This clonotype was seen at least ten times. This sequence joins TRBV7-2 and TRBJ1-1; 7 bases are shared with TRBD1. Germline V lookup: CDR1 SGHTA, CDR2 FQGNSA. After removal of 1 base from V and 4 bases from J, the junction contained 6 bases not matched to a gene. The CDR3 is 15 amino acids. The DNA of the CDR3 is TGTGCCAGCAGCTTAGGGCCAGGGGGAGGCACTGAAGCTTTCTTT. Encoded protein: CASSLGPGGGTEAFF. Full variable domain (outside the CDR3, taken from reference TRBV7-2 and TRBJ1-1): GAGVSQSPSNKVTEKGKDVELRCDPISGHTALYWYRQSLGQGLEFLIYFQGNSAPDKSGLPSDRFSAERTGGSVSTLTIQRTQQEDSAVYLCASSLGPGGGTEAFFGQGTRLTVV.

About this clonotype: Germline is not matched at one junction end, which may reflect a read error. The chain links TRBV5-1 to TRBJ2-5, with TRBD2 identical over 7 bases. The CDR3 is made up of 14 amino acids. The germline CDR1 and CDR2 sequences are SGHRS and YFSETQ. CDR3 sequence reads: CASSPLGAGEAQYF. CDR3 sequence (DNA): TGCGCCAGTAGCCCGCTGGGCGCGGGAGAGGCCCAGTACTTC.

Comment on this clonotype: This sequence may be a read error, since a much larger clone differs from it by one base. The chain couples TRBV5-1 to TRBJ2-7; 12 nucleotides line up with TRBD2. The length of the CDR3 is 16 residues. V was clipped by 0 bases and J by 5 bases; unmatched bases: 6. CDR1 and CDR2 (germline): SGHRS, YFSETQ. The CDR3 nucleotides are TGCGCCAGCAGCTTGGGAACTAGCGGGGGGCGCCACGAGCAGTACTTC. Residues: CASSLGTSGGRHEQYF.